This entry lists 25 T cell receptor beta chains sequenced from one sample in a study of CD4+ T cells in melanoma (dated by TCRdb to about 2022). Libraries were built with the immunoSEQ multiplex PCR assay. The clones in this table, taken by TCRdb from immuneACCESS, are in-frame only. Not every clone is retained; where verified, under half of the shortfall comes from an unresolved V gene, and the cause of the rest is unknown. This sample has some 20,000 clones in its table, and about four fifths of those were observed once. Clones ranked in the top ten supply approximately 5.3% of the sample. Input material: cells from a culture (not recorded whether cultured in vitro). The origin of the receptors is a human donor with melanoma.

This chain links TRBV6-1 with TRBJ2-5; tentatively, D is TRBD2 (6 bases). The V gene lost 1 base and the J gene lost 4 bases, with 10 bases spanning the gap. Germline V gene sequence: CDR1 MNHNS, CDR2 SASEGT. The CDR3 contains 14 residues. In DNA form, the CDR3 reads TGTGCCAGCAGTGAAGTCGGAGGGGTAGAGACCCAGTACTTC. This sequence encodes CASSEVGGVETQYF.

The chain is built from TRBV4-1 and TRBJ2-3; D possibly uses TRBD1 or TRBD2 (5 bases each). Germline-derived CDR1 and CDR2 are MGHRA and YSYEKL. V lost 6 bases and J 6 bases, leaving 22 bases between the germline ends. The CDR3 is 16 amino acids. This chain's CDR3 is CASRSIPGQGADTQYF. CDR3 sequence (DNA): TGCGCCAGCAGAAGTATACCGGGGCAAGGGGCCGATACGCAGTATTTT.

V is TRBV6-5 and J is TRBJ1-2; D is perhaps TRBD1 (5 bases). CDR1 and CDR2 from the germline V gene are MNHEY and SVGAGI. The CDR3 covers 11 residues. Trimming took off 6 bases at V and 5 bases at J, with 7 bases between the two ends. CDR3 DNA sequence: TGTGCCAGCAGCGGGGGGTATGGCTACACCTTC. Translation gives CASSGGYGYTF.

The chain employs TRBV5-1 and TRBJ2-3, with TRBD1 matching over 8 bases. Looked up from germline, CDR1 is SGHRS and CDR2 is YFSETQ. The CDR3 totals 14 residues. V shed 0 bases and J 4 bases; nucleotides not matched to a gene: 1. This chain's CDR3 is CASSLDRGADTQYF. CDR3 coding DNA: TGCGCCAGCAGCTTGGACAGGGGGGCAGATACGCAGTATTTT.

The chain employs TRBV19 and TRBJ2-5; no definite D call. Germline CDR1 LNHDA, CDR2 SQIVND (reference sequence). Trimming removed 5 bases from V and 4 bases from J, with 5 bases in between. The CDR3 is 11 residues long. CDR3 protein: CASSPGETQYF. As DNA, the CDR3 is TGTGCCAGTAGTCCCGGAGAGACCCAGTACTTC.

The chain links TRBV7-3 to TRBJ2-5; D possibly corresponds to TRBD1 (5 bases). The germline CDR1 and CDR2 sequences are SGHTA and FQGTGA. Trimming took off 5 bases at V and 2 bases at J, with 15 bases between the two ends. The CDR3 spans 15 residues. The CDR3 nucleotides are TGTGCCAGCAGCCAGGGATGGGCGGTGCAAGAGACCCAGTACTTC. It codes for CASSQGWAVQETQYF.

The chain couples TRBV2 to TRBJ2-3, with D perhaps given as TRBD1 or TRBD2 (6 bases each). In germline, CDR1 is SNHLY, CDR2 FYNNEI. The CDR3 loop spans 18 amino acids. V was clipped by 6 bases and J by 0 bases, with 22 bases between them. CDR3 amino acids: CASRGGRGGDSSTDTQYF. The CDR3 DNA sequence: TGTGCCAGCAGGGGGGGTCGAGGGGGAGACTCTAGCACAGATACGCAGTATTTT. The whole variable domain, filled in from reference TRBV2 and TRBJ2-3, reads EPEVTQTPSHQVTQMGQEVILRCVPISNHLYFYWYRQILGQKVEFLVSFYNNEISEKSEIFDDQFSVERPDGSNFTLKIRSTKLEDSAMYFCASRGGRGGDSSTDTQYFGPGTRLTVL.

V gene TRBV19 combines with J gene TRBJ2-3; 9 bases align to TRBD2. Trimming removed 3 bases from V and 5 bases from J; junction bases left unmatched: 6. Germline V gives CDR1 LNHDA, CDR2 SQIVND (reference sequence). The CDR3 is 15 amino acids. CDR3: CASSIGLAQGDTQYF. The CDR3 DNA sequence: TGTGCCAGTAGTATCGGACTAGCGCAGGGAGATACGCAGTATTTT.

The chain has TRBV25-1 and TRBJ1-1; D is perhaps TRBD1 (5 bases). This CDR3 has 13 residues. Trimming pared 4 bases from V and 10 bases from J, leaving 16 bases between. Germline V CDR1 and CDR2: MGHDK, SYGVNS. Here the CDR3 DNA reads TGTGCCAGCAGTGCGTCCCCCAGGGTCTCAGCTTTCTTT. It codes for CASSASPRVSAFF.

The genes are TRBV6-1 and TRBJ2-5, with a possible D match to TRBD2 (6 bases). Trimming pared 4 bases from V and 3 bases from J, leaving 15 bases between. The CDR3 is 15 residues long. Germline V gives CDR1 MNHNS, CDR2 SASEGT. The CDR3 coding sequence is TGTGCCAGCAGTGGGCGCGGGGCGGGGAAAGAGACCCAGTACTTC. This codes for CASSGRGAGKETQYF.

This clone was picked up one time. CDR3 DNA sequence: TGTGCCAGCCATGAGGGGGGCGTTTTGCAGCCCCAGCATTTT. Translating it yields CASHEGGVLQPQHF. The rearrangement uses TRBV6-1 and TRBJ1-5, with D tentatively TRBD1 (6 bases). Trimming left V 8 bases short and J 7 bases short, with 18 bases between. Germline-derived CDR1 and CDR2 are MNHNS and SASEGT. The CDR3 is made up of 14 amino acids.

The chain has TRBV2 and TRBJ1-2, with D maybe TRBD1 (6 bases). Germline V gene sequence: CDR1 SNHLY, CDR2 FYNNEI. CDR3 size: 14 residues. Between the trimmed V and J ends, which lost 4 bases and 4 bases, there was a span of 13 bases. This CDR3 is CASSVVEGGYGYTF. The CDR3 coding sequence is TGTGCCAGCAGTGTAGTGGAGGGGGGCTATGGCTACACCTTC.

The genes are TRBV19 and TRBJ2-5, with 8 bases matching TRBD2. Germline CDR1 reads LNHDA; CDR2 reads SQIVND (reference sequence). The CDR3 length is 14 residues. V shed 7 bases and J 4 bases; nucleotides not matched to a gene: 8. The CDR3, as DNA: TGTGCCAGTAATCGGGCGGGGGGCTTAGAGACCCAGTACTTC. It is translated as CASNRAGGLETQYF.

This chain links TRBV15 with TRBJ1-5; 9 nucleotides agree with TRBD1. V was clipped by 5 bases and J by 4 bases; unmatched bases: 9. CDR1 and CDR2 (germline): LNHNV, YYDKDF (reference sequence). This CDR3 comprises 16 residues. CDR3 nucleotide sequence: TGTGCCACCAGCCTATCGTGGGACAGGGCTAATCAGCCCCAGCATTTT. Its protein product is CATSLSWDRANQPQHF.

The chain uses TRBV12-5 and TRBJ1-2; D uncertain. Germline CDR1 is LGHNT and CDR2 is FRNRAP. V lost 5 bases and J lost 4, with 17 bases in between. The length of the CDR3 is 15 residues. As DNA, the CDR3 is TGTGCTAGTGGTCCCAGACACCCCTCGGGCTATGGCTACACCTTC. Protein: CASGPRHPSGYGYTF.

This clone was detected only a few times. An end of the junction differs from the germline gene, which may be a read error. The chain couples TRBV6-1 to TRBJ2-7, with 9 bases matching TRBD1. The CDR3 loop spans 11 amino acids. Germline-derived CDR1 and CDR2 are MNHNS and SASEGT. CDR3 DNA sequence: TGTGCCAGCAGTGAAAGACAGGGGGTGAACTTC. This sequence encodes CASSERQGVNF.

CDR3 region: CASSLAGSSNMDTQYF. CDR3 coding DNA: TGTGCCAGCAGCTTGGCTGGATCTAGTAATATGGATACGCAGTATTTT. V and J are TRBV5-6 and TRBJ2-3; D not resolved. This CDR3 is 16 amino acids long. The germline V and J ends were trimmed by 0 bases and 6 bases, with 17 bases remaining between them. Germline V gives CDR1 SGHDT, CDR2 YYEEEE. Full variable domain (missing parts from reference TRBV5-6 and TRBJ2-3): DAGVTQSPTHLIKTRGQQVTLRCSPKSGHDTVSWYQQALGQGPQFIFQYYEEEERQRGNFPDRFSGHQFPNYSSELNVNALLLGDSALYLCASSLAGSSNMDTQYFGPGTRLTVL.

This clone was recorded once. The chain couples TRBV4-2 to TRBJ2-5; 8 nucleotides agree with TRBD2. The CDR3 is 15 amino acids. Germline CDR1 LGHNA, CDR2 YNFKEQ. With V trimmed by 0 bases and J by 3 bases, 3 bases remained unmatched. In DNA, the CDR3 is TGTGCCAGCAGCCAAGATGCGGGGGGAAAAGAGACCCAGTACTTC. Translating it yields CASSQDAGGKETQYF.

V is TRBV5-6 and J is TRBJ2-1; no clear D. CDR3 length: 13 residues. CDR1 and CDR2 from the germline V gene are SGHDT and YYEEEE. Trimming pared 1 base from V and 3 bases from J, leaving 5 bases between. CDR3 DNA sequence: TGTGCCAGCAGCTTGAACCTCTACAATGAGCAGTTCTTC. Its protein product is CASSLNLYNEQFF. Together with reference TRBV5-6 and TRBJ2-1, the CDR3 gives the full variable domain: DAGVTQSPTHLIKTRGQQVTLRCSPKSGHDTVSWYQQALGQGPQFIFQYYEEEERQRGNFPDRFSGHQFPNYSSELNVNALLLGDSALYLCASSLNLYNEQFFGPGTRLTVL.

The chain joins TRBV5-1 to TRBJ2-3, with TRBD2 as a possible D gene (5 bases). The CDR3 is 15 amino acids. Between the trimmed V and J ends, which lost 5 bases and 4 bases, there was a span of 17 bases. CDR1 and CDR2 from the germline V gene are SGHRS and YFSETQ. The CDR3 here is CASSMGPGSPDTQYF. The CDR3, as DNA: TGCGCCAGCAGTATGGGTCCGGGAAGTCCAGATACGCAGTATTTT.

This clone was seen a few times. V is TRBV5-1 and J is TRBJ2-1; 11 bases are shared with TRBD2. J lost 12 bases, V lost 0 bases, and 2 bases had no gene match. Germline CDR1 is SGHRS and CDR2 is YFSETQ. The CDR3 is 13 residues long. The CDR3 loop reads CASSLGLAGGQFF. CDR3 bases: TGCGCCAGCAGCTTGGGGCTAGCGGGGGGGCAGTTCTTC. Together with reference TRBV5-1 and TRBJ2-1, the CDR3 gives the full variable domain: KAGVTQTPRYLIKTRGQQVTLSCSPISGHRSVSWYQQTPGQGLQFLFEYFSETQRNKGNFPGRFSGRQFSNSRSEMNVSTLELGDSALYLCASSLGLAGGQFFGPGTRLTVL.

A single count supports this clone. CDR3 loop: CACKRGRTYNEQFF. The CDR3 coding sequence is TGTGCCTGCAAGCGGGGGCGAACCTACAATGAGCAGTTCTTC. The chain uses TRBV27 and TRBJ2-1, with 8 bases identical to TRBD2. CDR1 and CDR2 from the germline V gene are MNHEY and SMNVEV (reference sequence). The CDR3 is 14 amino acids. Unmatched junction bases numbered 8, after V lost 11 bases and J lost 2 bases.

CDR3 in amino acids: CASESEVNEKLFF. The CDR3 region has the DNA TGTGCCAGCGAGTCGGAGGTGAATGAAAAACTGTTTTTT. The rearrangement joins TRBV2 to TRBJ1-4; no reliable D call. With 8 bases removed from V and 5 bases from J, the gap between germline ends came to 12 bases. CDR3 length equals 13 residues. Germline assignment: CDR1 SNHLY and CDR2 FYNNEI.

The rearrangement links TRBV27 to TRBJ2-2, with D possibly being TRBD1 (6 bases). The germline V and J ends were trimmed by 1 base and 3 bases, with 18 bases remaining between them. The CDR3 runs to 18 residues. Germline lookup yields CDR1 MNHEY and CDR2 SMNVEV (reference sequence). Written as DNA, the CDR3 is TGTGCCAGCAGTTTATATGCGTTCCAGGGGTTCGACACCGGGGAGCTGTTTTTT. Protein: CASSLYAFQGFDTGELFF.

V is TRBV10-1 and J is TRBJ1-1; D unclear. V was cut by 3 bases and J by 5 bases, with 10 bases left in between. CDR3 size: 13 residues. In germline, CDR1 is WNHNN, CDR2 SYGVQD (reference sequence). Here the CDR3 reads CASSDKAATEAFF. As DNA, the CDR3 is TGCGCCAGCAGTGATAAGGCGGCAACTGAAGCTTTCTTT.